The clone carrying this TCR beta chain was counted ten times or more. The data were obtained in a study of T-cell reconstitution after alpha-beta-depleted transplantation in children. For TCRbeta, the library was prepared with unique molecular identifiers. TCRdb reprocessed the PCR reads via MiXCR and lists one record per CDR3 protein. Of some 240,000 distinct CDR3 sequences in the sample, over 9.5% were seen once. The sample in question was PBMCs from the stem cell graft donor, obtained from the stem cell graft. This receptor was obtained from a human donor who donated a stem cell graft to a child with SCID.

The CDR3 here is CASSSGQGVYEQYF. CDR3 DNA sequence: TGTGCCAGCAGCTCAGGACAGGGGGTCTACGAGCAGTACTTC. The chain has TRBV7-9 and TRBJ2-7; 10 bases align to TRBD1. The V gene's germline CDR1 is SEHNR and CDR2 FQNEAQ (reference sequence). Trimming took 4 bases from V and 3 from J; bases not matched to a gene: 3. The CDR3 sequence is 14 residues long. Full variable domain (missing parts from reference TRBV7-9 and TRBJ2-7): DTGVSQNPRHKITKRGQNVTFRCDPISEHNRLYWYRQTLGQGPEFLTYFQNEAQLEKSRLLSDRFSAERPKGSFSTLEIQRTEQGDSAMYLCASSSGQGVYEQYFGPGTRLTVT.